The T cell receptor beta chain under discussion was sequenced for a study of a mutant IDH1 vaccine in newly diagnosed glioma. Looking at the study overall: Patients got radiotherapy, temozolomide, or both beforehand, and most got both.

Study-wide findings and caveats: No link was apparently found between pseudoprogression and changes in top peripheral T cell clonotypes.

To note about this clone: Its antigen remains unknown. Other nucleotide sequences in the sample specify the same CDR3.

The CDR3 covers 13 residues. The germline V gene encodes CDR1 SGDLS and CDR2 YYNGEE. V was shortened by 0 bases and J by 3 bases, with 6 bases between the two germline ends. Time point indicated: week 11, during vaccination. Every vaccine dose comprised 300 ug of mutant IDH1 20-mer peptide plus topical imiquimod. The assay was immunoSEQ multiplex PCR, and TCRdb's table has in-frame clones only and misses some. The sample holds 30,000 to 45,000 clones, about four fifths seen once. Sequencing was performed on peripheral blood mononuclear cells (PBMCs), taken from a glioma patient whose treatment included an IDH1 peptide vaccine. The sequence came from a woman in her 30s with glioma. Some clones in this sample may be carry-over from other donors' samples. V gene TRBV9 combines with J gene TRBJ1-2; D perhaps matches TRBD1 (6 bases). CDR3 in amino acids: CASSVGQDYGYTF. Written as DNA, the CDR3 is TGTGCCAGCAGCGTAGGACAGGACTATGGCTACACCTTC.